The clone carrying this T cell receptor beta chain was seen at least ten times. What it binds is not known. Time point of the sample: persistent/refractory GD, antithyroid drugs over 5 years with positive TRAb. Researchers made the TCR library from RNA that was extracted from PBMCs. Library construction for TCR beta used iRepertoire HTBI primers and Arm-PCR of CDR3 regions. TCRdb re-called the multiplex PCR reads through MiXCR, storing one row per CDR3 protein. This table has fewer than 400,000 distinct CDR3 sequences, around 20% appearing once. This sample was included in a study of regulatory T cells in long-lasting Graves disease. General observations from the study: Persistent cases favored TRBV28, TRBJ1-2 and TRBJ2-5.

Germline values: CDR1 GTSNPN, CDR2 SVGIG (reference sequence). The length of the CDR3 is 14 residues. The V segment lost 1 base and the J segment 8 bases; nucleotides outside the gene matches: 2. The TCR originated in a female donor with Graves disease. Here the sequenced sample was peripheral blood mononuclear cells (PBMCs), taken when the disease was refractory, from a patient treated with antithyroid drugs. The chain uses TRBV30 and TRBJ2-4; 13 bases agree with TRBD2. The CDR3 sequence is CAWSAGLAGHIQYF. The CDR3 nucleotides are TGTGCCTGGAGTGCGGGACTAGCGGGGCACATTCAGTACTTC.